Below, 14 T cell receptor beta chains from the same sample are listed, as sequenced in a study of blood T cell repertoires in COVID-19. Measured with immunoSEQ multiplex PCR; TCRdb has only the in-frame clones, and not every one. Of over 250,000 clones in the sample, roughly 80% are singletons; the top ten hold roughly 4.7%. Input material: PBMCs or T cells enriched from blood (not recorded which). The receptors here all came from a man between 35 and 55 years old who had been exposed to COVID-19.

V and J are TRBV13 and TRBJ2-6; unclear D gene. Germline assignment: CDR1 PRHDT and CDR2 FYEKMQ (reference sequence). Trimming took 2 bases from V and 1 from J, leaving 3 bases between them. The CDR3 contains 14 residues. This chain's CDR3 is CASSLRSGANVLTF. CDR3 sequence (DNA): TGTGCCAGCAGCTTACGGTCTGGGGCCAACGTCCTGACTTTC.

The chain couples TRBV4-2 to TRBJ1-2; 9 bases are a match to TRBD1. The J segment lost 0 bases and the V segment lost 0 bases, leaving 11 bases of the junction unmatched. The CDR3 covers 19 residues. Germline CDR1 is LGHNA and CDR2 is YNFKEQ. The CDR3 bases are TGTGCCAGCAGCCAAGAAAGATTTTTTGGACAGGGGCCTAACTATGGCTACACCTTC. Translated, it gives CASSQERFFGQGPNYGYTF.

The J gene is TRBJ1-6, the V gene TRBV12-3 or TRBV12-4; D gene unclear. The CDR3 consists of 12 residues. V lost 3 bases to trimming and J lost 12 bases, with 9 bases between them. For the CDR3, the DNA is TGTGCCAGCAGTTTCCCGGGGAAACCCCTCCACTTT. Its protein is CASSFPGKPLHF.

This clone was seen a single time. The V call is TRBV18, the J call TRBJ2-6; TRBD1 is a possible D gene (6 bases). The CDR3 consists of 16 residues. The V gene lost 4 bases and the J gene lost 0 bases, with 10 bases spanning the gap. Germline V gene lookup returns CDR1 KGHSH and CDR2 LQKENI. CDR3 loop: CASSQQGGSGANVLTF. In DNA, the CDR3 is TGTGCCAGCTCACAACAAGGGGGCTCTGGGGCCAACGTCCTGACTTTC.

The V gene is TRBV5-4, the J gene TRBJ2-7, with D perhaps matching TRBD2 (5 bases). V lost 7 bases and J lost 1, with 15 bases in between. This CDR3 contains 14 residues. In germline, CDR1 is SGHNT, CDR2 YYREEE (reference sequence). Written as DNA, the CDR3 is TGTGCCAGCTCCGCCGGACGGACTTCCTACGAGCAGTACTTC. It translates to CASSAGRTSYEQYF.

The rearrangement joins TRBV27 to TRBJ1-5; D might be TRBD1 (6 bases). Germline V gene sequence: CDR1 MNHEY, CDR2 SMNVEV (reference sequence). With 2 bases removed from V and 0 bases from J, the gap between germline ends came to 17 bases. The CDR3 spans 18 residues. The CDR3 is CASSLVGQEGYSNQPQHF. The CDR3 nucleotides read TGTGCCAGCAGTTTAGTGGGACAAGAGGGGTATAGCAATCAGCCCCAGCATTTT.

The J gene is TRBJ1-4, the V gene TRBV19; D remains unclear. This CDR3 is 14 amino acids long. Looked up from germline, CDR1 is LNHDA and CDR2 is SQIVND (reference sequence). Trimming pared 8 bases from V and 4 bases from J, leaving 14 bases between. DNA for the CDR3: TGTGCCAGTTCGGATGGTAGCTTTAATGAAAAACTGTTTTTT. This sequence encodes CASSDGSFNEKLFF.

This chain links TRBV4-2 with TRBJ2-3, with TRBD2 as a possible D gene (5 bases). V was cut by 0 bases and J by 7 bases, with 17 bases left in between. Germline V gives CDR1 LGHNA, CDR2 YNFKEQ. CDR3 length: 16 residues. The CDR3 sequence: CASSQEVSLAVHTQYF. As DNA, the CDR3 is TGTGCCAGCAGCCAAGAAGTTAGCCTAGCAGTGCATACGCAGTATTTT.

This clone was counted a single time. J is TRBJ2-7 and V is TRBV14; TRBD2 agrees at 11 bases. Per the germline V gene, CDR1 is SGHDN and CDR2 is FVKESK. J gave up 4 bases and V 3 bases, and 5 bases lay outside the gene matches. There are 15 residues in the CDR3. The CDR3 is CASSQLTSGTYEQYF. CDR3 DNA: TGTGCCAGCAGCCAGCTGACTAGCGGGACGTACGAGCAGTACTTC.

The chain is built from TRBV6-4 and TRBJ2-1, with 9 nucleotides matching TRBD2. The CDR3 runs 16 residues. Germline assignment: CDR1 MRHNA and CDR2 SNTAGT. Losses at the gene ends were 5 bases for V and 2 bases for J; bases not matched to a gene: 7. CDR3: CASSLAGLAPYNEQFF. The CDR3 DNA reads TGTGCCAGCAGTCTCGCGGGACTAGCTCCCTACAATGAGCAGTTCTTC.

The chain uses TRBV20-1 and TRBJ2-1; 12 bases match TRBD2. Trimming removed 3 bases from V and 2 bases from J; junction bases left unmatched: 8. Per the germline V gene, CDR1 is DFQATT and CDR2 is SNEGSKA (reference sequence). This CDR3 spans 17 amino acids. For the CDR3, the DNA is TGCAGTGCTAGTGGTCTAGCGGGAGGGTACACCTACAATGAGCAGTTCTTC. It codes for CSASGLAGGYTYNEQFF.

The CDR3 reads CASSLPPGQSNEQFF. DNA of the CDR3: TGTGCCAGCAGCCTCCCCCCGGGACAAAGCAATGAGCAGTTCTTC. The chain combines TRBV6-6 with TRBJ2-1, with a weak D call TRBD1 (6 bases). Germline lookup yields CDR1 MNHNY and CDR2 SVGAGI (reference sequence). V was trimmed by 6 bases and J by 6 bases, leaving 18 bases between them. The CDR3 runs 15 residues.

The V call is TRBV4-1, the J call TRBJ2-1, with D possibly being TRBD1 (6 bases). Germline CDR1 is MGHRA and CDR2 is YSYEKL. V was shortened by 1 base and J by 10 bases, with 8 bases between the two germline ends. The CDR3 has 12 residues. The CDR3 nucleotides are TGCGCCAGCAGCCAAGCTGGACAGGAGCAGTTCTTC. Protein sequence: CASSQAGQEQFF.

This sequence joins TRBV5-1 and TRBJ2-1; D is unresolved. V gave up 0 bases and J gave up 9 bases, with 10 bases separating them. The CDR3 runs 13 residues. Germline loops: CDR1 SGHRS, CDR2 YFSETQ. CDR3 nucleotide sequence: TGCGCCAGCAGCTTGGGAGGTGCGGTTGAGCAGTTCTTC. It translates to CASSLGGAVEQFF.